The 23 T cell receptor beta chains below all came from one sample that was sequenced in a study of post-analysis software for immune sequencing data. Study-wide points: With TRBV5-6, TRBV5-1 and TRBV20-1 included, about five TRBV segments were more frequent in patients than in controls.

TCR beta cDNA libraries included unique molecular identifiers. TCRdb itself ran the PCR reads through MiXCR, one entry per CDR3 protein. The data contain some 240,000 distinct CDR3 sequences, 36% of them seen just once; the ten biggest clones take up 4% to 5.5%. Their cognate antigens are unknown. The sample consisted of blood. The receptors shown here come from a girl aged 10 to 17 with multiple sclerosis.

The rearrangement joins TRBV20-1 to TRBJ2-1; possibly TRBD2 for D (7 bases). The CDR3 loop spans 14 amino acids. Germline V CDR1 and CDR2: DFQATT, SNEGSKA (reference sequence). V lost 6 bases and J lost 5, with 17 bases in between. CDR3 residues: CSATWRGLDNEQFF. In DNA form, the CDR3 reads TGCAGTGCCACGTGGCGGGGGCTAGACAATGAGCAGTTCTTC.

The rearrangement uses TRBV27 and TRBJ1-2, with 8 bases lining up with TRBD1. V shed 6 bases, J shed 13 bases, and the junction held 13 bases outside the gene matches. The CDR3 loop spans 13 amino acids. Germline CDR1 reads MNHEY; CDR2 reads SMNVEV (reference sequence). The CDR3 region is CASRYEDREILTF. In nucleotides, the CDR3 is TGTGCCAGCAGATACGAGGACAGGGAGATTCTCACCTTC.

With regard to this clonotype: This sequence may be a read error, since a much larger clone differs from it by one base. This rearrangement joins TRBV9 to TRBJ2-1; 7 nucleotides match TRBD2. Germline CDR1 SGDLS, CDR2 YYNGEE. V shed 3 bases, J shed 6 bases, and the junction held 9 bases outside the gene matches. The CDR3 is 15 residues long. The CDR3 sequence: CASSAAGDGCNEQFF. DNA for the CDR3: TGTGCCAGCAGCGCCGCGGGAGATGGGTGCAATGAGCAGTTCTTC. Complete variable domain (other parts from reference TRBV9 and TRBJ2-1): DSGVTQTPKHLITATGQRVTLRCSPRSGDLSVYWYQQSLDQGLQFLIQYYNGEERAKGNILERFSAQQFPDLHSELNLSSLELGDSALYFCASSAAGDGCNEQFFGPGTRLTVL.

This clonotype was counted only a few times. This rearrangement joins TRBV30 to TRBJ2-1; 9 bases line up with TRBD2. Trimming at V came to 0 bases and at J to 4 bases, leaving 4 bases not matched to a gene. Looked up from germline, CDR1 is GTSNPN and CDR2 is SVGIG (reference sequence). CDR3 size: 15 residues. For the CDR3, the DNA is TGTGCCTGGAGTGTACAGCTAGCGGGGTACAATGAGCAGTTCTTC. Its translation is CAWSVQLAGYNEQFF.

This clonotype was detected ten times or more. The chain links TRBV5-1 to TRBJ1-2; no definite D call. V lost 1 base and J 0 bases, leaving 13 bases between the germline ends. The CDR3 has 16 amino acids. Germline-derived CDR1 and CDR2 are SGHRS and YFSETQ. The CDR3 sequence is CASSLYREAANYGYTF. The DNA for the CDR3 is TGCGCCAGCAGCTTGTACCGGGAAGCAGCTAACTATGGCTACACCTTC.

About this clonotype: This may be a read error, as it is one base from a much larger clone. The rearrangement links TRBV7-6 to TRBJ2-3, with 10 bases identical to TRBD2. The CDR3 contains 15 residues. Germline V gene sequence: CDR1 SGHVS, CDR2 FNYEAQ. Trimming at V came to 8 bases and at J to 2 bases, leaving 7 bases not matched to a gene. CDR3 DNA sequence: TGTGCCAGCGGCCGCAGCGGGGGGGACACAGATACGCAGTATTTT. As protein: CASGRSGGDTDTQYF.

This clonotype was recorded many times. CDR3 region: CSAPTLGAGANVLTF. CDR3 DNA sequence: TGCAGTGCCCCTACCCTTGGGGCTGGGGCCAACGTCCTGACTTTC. The V gene is TRBV20-1, the J gene TRBJ2-6; D is undetermined. V lost 6 bases to trimming and J lost 2 bases, with 14 bases between them. The V gene's germline CDR1 is DFQATT and CDR2 SNEGSKA (reference sequence). The CDR3 runs 15 residues.

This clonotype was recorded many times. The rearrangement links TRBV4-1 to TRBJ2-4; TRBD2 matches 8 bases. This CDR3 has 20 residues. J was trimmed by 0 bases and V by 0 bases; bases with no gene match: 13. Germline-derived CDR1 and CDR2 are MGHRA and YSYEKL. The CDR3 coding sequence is TGCGCCAGCAGCCAAGAATATACTAGCGGAGCACCTCTAGCCAAAAACATTCAGTACTTC. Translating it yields CASSQEYTSGAPLAKNIQYF.

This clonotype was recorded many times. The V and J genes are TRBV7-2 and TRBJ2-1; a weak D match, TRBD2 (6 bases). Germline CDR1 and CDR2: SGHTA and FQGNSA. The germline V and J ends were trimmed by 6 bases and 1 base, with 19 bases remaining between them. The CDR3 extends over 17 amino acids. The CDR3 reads CASRLSGGAGSYNEQFF. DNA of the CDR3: TGTGCCAGCAGACTTAGCGGAGGTGCGGGGTCCTACAATGAGCAGTTCTTC. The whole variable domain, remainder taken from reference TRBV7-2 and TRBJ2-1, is GAGVSQSPSNKVTEKGKDVELRCDPISGHTALYWYRQSLGQGLEFLIYFQGNSAPDKSGLPSDRFSAERTGGSVSTLTIQRTQQEDSAVYLCASRLSGGAGSYNEQFFGPGTRLTVL.

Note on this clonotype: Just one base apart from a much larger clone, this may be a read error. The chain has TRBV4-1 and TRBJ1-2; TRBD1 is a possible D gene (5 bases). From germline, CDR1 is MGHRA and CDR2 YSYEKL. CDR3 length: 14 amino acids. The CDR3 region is CTSSQAREGYGYTF. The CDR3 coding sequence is TGCACCAGCAGCCAAGCCAGGGAAGGCTATGGCTACACCTTC.

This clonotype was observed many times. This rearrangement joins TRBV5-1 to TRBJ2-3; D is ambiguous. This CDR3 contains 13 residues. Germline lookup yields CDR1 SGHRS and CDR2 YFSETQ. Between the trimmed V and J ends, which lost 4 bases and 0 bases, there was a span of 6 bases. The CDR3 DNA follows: TGCGCCAGCAGCCCGTCTAGCACAGATACGCAGTATTTT. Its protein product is CASSPSSTDTQYF.

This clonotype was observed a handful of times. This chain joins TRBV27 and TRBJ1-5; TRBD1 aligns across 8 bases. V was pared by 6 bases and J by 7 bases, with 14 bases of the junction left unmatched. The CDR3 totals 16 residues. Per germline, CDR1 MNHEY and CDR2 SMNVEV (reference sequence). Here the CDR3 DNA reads TGTGCCAGCAGAACCCTGGGCAGGGGGCTTGGGCAGCCCCAGCATTTT. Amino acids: CASRTLGRGLGQPQHF.

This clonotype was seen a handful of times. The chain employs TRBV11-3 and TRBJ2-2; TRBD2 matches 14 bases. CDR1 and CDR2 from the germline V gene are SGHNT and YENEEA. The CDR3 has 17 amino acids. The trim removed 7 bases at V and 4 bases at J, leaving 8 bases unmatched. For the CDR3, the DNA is TGTGCCAGCAAGACTAGCGGGGGGGCCCGATGCACCGGGGAGCTGTTTTTT. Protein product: CASKTSGGARCTGELFF.

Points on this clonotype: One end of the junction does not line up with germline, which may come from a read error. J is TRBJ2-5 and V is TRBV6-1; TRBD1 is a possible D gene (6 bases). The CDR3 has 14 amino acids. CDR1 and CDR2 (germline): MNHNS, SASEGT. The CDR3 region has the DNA TGCGCCAGCAGCGCCGGGACACCGAAGGAGACCCAGTACTTC. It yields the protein CASSAGTPKETQYF.

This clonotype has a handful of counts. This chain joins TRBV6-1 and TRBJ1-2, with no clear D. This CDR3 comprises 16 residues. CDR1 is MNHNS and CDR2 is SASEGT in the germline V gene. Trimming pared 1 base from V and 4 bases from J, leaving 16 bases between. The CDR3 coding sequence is TGTGCCAGCAGTGAAGAACGCTCTACACGCGGCTATGGCTACACCTTC. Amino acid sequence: CASSEERSTRGYGYTF.

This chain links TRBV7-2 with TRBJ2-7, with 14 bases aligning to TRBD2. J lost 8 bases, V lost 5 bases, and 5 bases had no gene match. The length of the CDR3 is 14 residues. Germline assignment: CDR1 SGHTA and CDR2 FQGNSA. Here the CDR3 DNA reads TGTGCCAGCAGCCCCGGGACTAGCGGGAGCAAGCAGTACTTC. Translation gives CASSPGTSGSKQYF.

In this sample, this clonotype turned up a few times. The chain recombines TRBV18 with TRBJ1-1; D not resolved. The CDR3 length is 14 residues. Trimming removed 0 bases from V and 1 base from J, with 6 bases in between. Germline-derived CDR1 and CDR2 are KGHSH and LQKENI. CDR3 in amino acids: CASSPPLRNTEAFF. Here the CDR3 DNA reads TGTGCCAGCTCACCACCGCTTCGGAACACTGAAGCTTTCTTT. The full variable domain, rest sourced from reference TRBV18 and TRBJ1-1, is NAGVMQNPRHLVRRRGQEARLRCSPMKGHSHVYWYRQLPEEGLKFMVYLQKENIIDESGMPKERFSAEFPKEGPSILRIQQVVRGDSAAYFCASSPPLRNTEAFFGQGTRLTVV.

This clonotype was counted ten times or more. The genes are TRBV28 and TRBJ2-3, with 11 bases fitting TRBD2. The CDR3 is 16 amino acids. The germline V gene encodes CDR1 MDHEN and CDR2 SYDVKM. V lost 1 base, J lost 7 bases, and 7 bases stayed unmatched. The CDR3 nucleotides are TGTGCCAGCAGTTTATCGACTAGCGGGGCCCTTAATACGCAGTATTTT. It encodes CASSLSTSGALNTQYF.

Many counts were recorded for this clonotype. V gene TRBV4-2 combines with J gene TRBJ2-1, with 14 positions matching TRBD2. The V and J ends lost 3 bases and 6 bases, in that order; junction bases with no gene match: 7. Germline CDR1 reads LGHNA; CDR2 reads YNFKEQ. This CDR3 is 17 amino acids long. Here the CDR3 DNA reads TGTGCCAGCAGCCAGTATACCGGGACTAGCGGGGGCAATGAGCAGTTCTTC. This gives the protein CASSQYTGTSGGNEQFF.

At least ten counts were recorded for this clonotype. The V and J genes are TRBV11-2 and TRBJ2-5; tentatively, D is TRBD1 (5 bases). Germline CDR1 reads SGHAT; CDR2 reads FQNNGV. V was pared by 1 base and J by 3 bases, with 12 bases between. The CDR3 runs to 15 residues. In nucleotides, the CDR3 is TGTGCCAGCAGCTTAGTCAGGGCAGAAAAAGAGACCCAGTACTTC. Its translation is CASSLVRAEKETQYF.

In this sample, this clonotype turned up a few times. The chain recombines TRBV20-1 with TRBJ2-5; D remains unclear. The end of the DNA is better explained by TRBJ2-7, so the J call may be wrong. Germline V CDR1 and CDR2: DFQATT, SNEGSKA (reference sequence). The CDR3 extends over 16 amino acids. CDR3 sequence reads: CSARDQVTAIHYEQYF. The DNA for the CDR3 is TGCAGTGCTAGAGACCAAGTTACAGCTATTCACTACGAGCAGTACTTC.

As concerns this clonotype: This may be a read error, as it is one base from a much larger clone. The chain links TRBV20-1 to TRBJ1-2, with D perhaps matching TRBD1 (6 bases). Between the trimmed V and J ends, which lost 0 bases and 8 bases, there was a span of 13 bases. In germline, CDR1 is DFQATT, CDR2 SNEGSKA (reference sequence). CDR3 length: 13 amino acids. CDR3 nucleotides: TGCAGTGCTAGAGATCGGGGGCAGCAAGGCTACACCTTC. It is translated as CSARDRGQQGYTF.

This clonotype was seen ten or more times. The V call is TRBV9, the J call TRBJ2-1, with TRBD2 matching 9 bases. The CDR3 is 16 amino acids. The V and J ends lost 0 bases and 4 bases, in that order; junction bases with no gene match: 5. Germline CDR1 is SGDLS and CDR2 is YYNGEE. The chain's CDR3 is CASSVALAGEYNEQFF. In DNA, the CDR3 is TGTGCCAGCAGCGTAGCTTTAGCGGGGGAATACAATGAGCAGTTCTTC.